Sequencing of this TCR beta chain was carried out in a study of cytomegalovirus exposure and HLA in healthy donors. Study conclusions and caveats: Presence/absence analyses supposed approximately even sequencing depth among donors.

PCR was performed using 60 Vbeta and 13 Jbeta primers. This table comes from immunoSEQ multiplex PCR, and its TCRdb copy is limited to in-frame clones, with some not included. This repertoire shows roughly 100,000 clones, roughly 80% found once; its top ten account for roughly 3.9%. Note on this clone: Its antigen is currently unknown.

The clonotype was recovered from a man between 60 and 70 years old in good health and CMV-seronegative. Specimen: PBMCs.

DNA for the CDR3: TGTGCCAGCAAGGACGAGGGTTTCTATGGCTACACCTTC. Translation: CASKDEGFYGYTF. This chain connects TRBV19 to TRBJ1-2; D not resolved. This CDR3 contains 13 residues. V was shortened by 9 bases and J by 4 bases, with 15 bases between the two germline ends. Germline V gene lookup returns CDR1 LNHDA and CDR2 SQIVND (reference sequence).